A selection of T cell receptor beta chains follows, all from one sample in a study of T cells in Graves' hyperthyroidism and ophthalmopathy. A single record per CDR3 protein comes from TCRdb applying MiXCR to the multiplex PCR reads. This sample has about 350,000 distinct CDR3 sequences, with about 13% found just once. Sequenced sample: blood. The receptors stem from a woman aged 40-49 years with Graves' ophthalmopathy. Both conserved end residues are part of each CDR3. Each record gives: clone size, CDR3 length, D gene, V gene, J gene, CDR3 DNA, CDR3 protein. A D gene is named only where the DNA matches it firmly. Part of the rows lack a size; the others show once, few, many or a class for expanded clones.

>.|12|.|TRBV12-3/TRBV12-4|TRBJ2-1
TGTGCCAGCAGGACCGACTCCAATGAGCAGTTCTTC
CASRTDSNEQFF
>.|11|.|TRBV30|TRBJ1-1
TGTGCCTGGAGCGACGGGGCTGAAGCTTTCTTT
CAWSDGAEAFF
>.|18|TRBD2|TRBV25-1|TRBJ2-1
TGTGCCAGCAGTGGTCCGGGACTAGCGGGGGGAACTTACAATGAGCAGTTCTTC
CASSGPGLAGGTYNEQFF
>.|14|TRBD1|TRBV20-1|TRBJ2-3
TGCAGTGCTCCGACAGGGTCATCGACAGATACGCAGTATTTT
CSAPTGSSTDTQYF
>.|15|TRBD2|TRBV9|TRBJ2-1
TGTGCCAGCAGCGCCTGGACTAGCGTATCAGATGAGCAGTTCTTC
CASSAWTSVSDEQFF
>many|15|.|TRBV2|TRBJ2-2
TGTGCCAGCAAGACAGGAGGAGCGAACACCGGGGAGCTGTTTTTT
CASKTGGANTGELFF
>.|14|TRBD1|TRBV20-1|TRBJ2-4
TGCAGTGCTAGGGTTCCGGGACAGACAAACATTCAGTACTTC
CSARVPGQTNIQYF
>few|17|TRBD2|TRBV7-8|TRBJ2-2
TGTGCCAGCAGCACCCCACTAGCGGGGGGTTATACCGGGGAGCTGTTTTTT
CASSTPLAGGYTGELFF
>once|15|.|TRBV6-2/TRBV6-3|TRBJ1-1
TGTGCCAGCAGCTTTTATTCGGGGGGCTACTCTGAAGCTTTCTTT
CASSFYSGGYSEAFF
>many|14|TRBD1|TRBV2|TRBJ1-5
TGTGCCAGCAGTGGGACAGGGGGATATCAGCCCCAGCATTTT
CASSGTGGYQPQHF
>many|15|.|TRBV20-1|TRBJ1-1
TGCAGTGCTAGGGATTGGGGGACGGCGAACACTGAAGCTTTCTTT
CSARDWGTANTEAFF
>few|17|TRBD1|TRBV6-1|TRBJ2-1
TGTGCCAGCAGGCCTCAGACAGGGGGCATATCCTACAATGAGCAGTTCTTC
CASRPQTGGISYNEQFF
>.|15|.|TRBV5-6|TRBJ2-2
TGTGCCAGCAGCAGAGGGTGGTGGGGAACCGGGGAGCTGTTTTTT
CASSRGWWGTGELFF
>many|13|.|TRBV5-1|TRBJ1-1
TGCGCCAGCAGCCCCGGGGGTTCCACTGAAGCTTTCTTT
CASSPGGSTEAFF
>many|17|TRBD1|TRBV24-1|TRBJ2-2
TGTGCCACCAGTGATTTGGGGACAGGGGACTTCACCGGGGAGCTGTTTTTT
CATSDLGTGDFTGELFF
>many|13|.|TRBV6-5|TRBJ2-1
TGTGCCAGCAGTTATAGCTCCTACAATGAGCAGTTCTTC
CASSYSSYNEQFF
>few|12|.|TRBV11-2|TRBJ2-7
TGTGCCAGCAGCTTAACGTCCCTCGAGCAGTACTTC
CASSLTSLEQYF
>many|17|.|TRBV7-9|TRBJ2-3
TGTGCCAGCACCTTCTATCCCGGAACGACTCGCACAGATACGCAGTATTTT
CASTFYPGTTRTDTQYF
>many|12|.|TRBV20-1|TRBJ2-5
TGCAGTGCTATACAGGGAAAAGAGACCCAGTACTTC
CSAIQGKETQYF
>many|14|.|TRBV10-3|TRBJ1-6
TGTGCCATCAGTGCACAGGGAAACGGTTCACCCCTCCACTTT
CAISAQGNGSPLHF
>.|15|TRBD2|TRBV9|TRBJ2-7
TGTGCCAGCAGCGCAGGACTAGCGGTCTCCTACGAGCAGTACTTC
CASSAGLAVSYEQYF
>many|13|.|TRBV12-3/TRBV12-4|TRBJ1-1
TGTGCCAGCAGTTTATCAGGCAGGACTGAAGCTTTCTTT
CASSLSGRTEAFF
>many|15|TRBD1|TRBV24-1|TRBJ1-1
TGTGCCACCAGTGATTCTAGACAGGGTCGAACTGAAGCTTTCTTT
CATSDSRQGRTEAFF
>many|15|TRBD1|TRBV19|TRBJ2-1
TGTGCCAGTAGTATGGTGGGGACAGAGCAGAATGAGCAGTTCTTC
CASSMVGTEQNEQFF
>many|15|TRBD2|TRBV2|TRBJ2-5
TGTGCCAGCAGTGAAGGGACTAGCGGACAAGAGACCCAGTACTTC
CASSEGTSGQETQYF
>few|15|.|TRBV5-1|TRBJ2-7
TGCGCCAGCAGCTTGGGCTATGGGGGCGCGTACGAGCAGTACTTC
CASSLGYGGAYEQYF
>many|14|TRBD1|TRBV20-1|TRBJ2-7
TGCAGTGCTAGAGATCCCAATTCAGGGGGCGAGCAGTACTTC
CSARDPNSGGEQYF
>few|18|TRBD2|TRBV7-8|TRBJ2-1
TGTGCCAGCAGCTTAGCGAGGATAGCGGGAGTATATCCCAATGAGCAGTTCTTC
CASSLARIAGVYPNEQFF
>few|12|.|TRBV20-1|TRBJ2-7
TGCAGTGCTAGAGGACAGACCTACGAGCAGTACTTC
CSARGQTYEQYF
>.|15|.|TRBV19|TRBJ1-2
TGTGCCAGTAGTATGCCCCTCAGGGGAACAAGTGGCTACACCTTC
CASSMPLRGTSGYTF
>.|16|.|TRBV7-9|TRBJ2-1
TGTGCCAGCAGCTCCACATTTACTGACTCCTACAATGAGCAGTTCTTC
CASSSTFTDSYNEQFF
>few|17|TRBD2|TRBV24-1|TRBJ2-2
TGTGCCACCAGTGATCCTGGGACTAGCGGGAACACCGGGGAGCTGTTTTTT
CATSDPGTSGNTGELFF
>.|11|.|TRBV20-1|TRBJ1-1
TGCAGTGCAAAGGGGGGGACTGAAGCTTTCTTT
CSAKGGTEAFF
>many|14|TRBD2|TRBV12-3/TRBV12-4|TRBJ2-7
TGTGCCAGCAGTAGACGTGGCGGGGGGAACGAGCAGTACTTC
CASSRRGGGNEQYF
>.|11|.|TRBV11-3|TRBJ2-2
TGTGCCAGCAGCAGGGACAGGGAGCTGTTTTTT
CASSRDRELFF
>.|15|TRBD1|TRBV4-1|TRBJ1-1
TGCGCCAGCAGCCGCACCGGGACAGTGAACACTGAAGCTTTCTTT
CASSRTGTVNTEAFF
>many|16|TRBD1|TRBV28|TRBJ2-2
TGTGCCAGCAGTTTTTCAGGGACAGTGCATTTCGGGGAGCTGTTTTTT
CASSFSGTVHFGELFF
>few|15|TRBD2|TRBV2|TRBJ2-1
TGTGCCAGCAGTGGGCGGGGGGCCTCCTACAATGAGCAGTTCTTC
CASSGRGASYNEQFF
>many|16|.|TRBV28|TRBJ1-1
TGTGCCAGCAGTTTATGGGACTGGGGACGGTTAGCTGAAGCTTTCTTT
CASSLWDWGRLAEAFF
>few|14|TRBD2|TRBV9|TRBJ2-7
TGTGCCAGCAGCGTAGGCGTAGCGGGCGGGGAGCAGTACTTC
CASSVGVAGGEQYF
>many|19|TRBD1|TRBV7-4|TRBJ1-5
TGTGCCAGCAGCCCAGGGGGCAGGGGGCTTATTCAAGTCAATCAGCCCCAGCATTTT
CASSPGGRGLIQVNQPQHF
>many|11|.|TRBV12-5|TRBJ2-5
TGTGCTAGTGGTTTTTTCGAGACCCAGTACTTC
CASGFFETQYF
>.|16|.|TRBV28|TRBJ1-5
TGTGCCAGCAATTCCCCTGGGGGTTTTAGCAATCAGCCCCAGCATTTT
CASNSPGGFSNQPQHF
>many|15|TRBD2|TRBV28|TRBJ2-1
TGTGCCAGCAGACCCGGGACTAGCGGGAGAGAAGAGCAGTTCTTC
CASRPGTSGREEQFF
>many|14|.|TRBV27|TRBJ2-2
TGTGCCAGCAGTTCCCGACAGTCCCCCGGGGAGCTGTTTTTT
CASSSRQSPGELFF
>many|14|TRBD1|TRBV12-3/TRBV12-4|TRBJ2-2
TGTGCCAGCAGTGTCACAGGGGGCATCGGGGAGCTGTTTTTT
CASSVTGGIGELFF
>many|15|.|TRBV20-1|TRBJ2-7
TGCAGTGCTAGAGATTTCGAGGTCGGCTCCTACGAGCAGTACTTC
CSARDFEVGSYEQYF
>many|16|.|TRBV28|TRBJ1-5
TGTGCCAGCAGTTCATCTATGAACAGGGCTGGTCAGCCCCAGCATTTT
CASSSSMNRAGQPQHF
>many|14|.|TRBV28|TRBJ2-3
TGTGCCAGCAGTTTCCCTAGCGGCACAGATACGCAGTATTTT
CASSFPSGTDTQYF
>many|13|TRBD2|TRBV20-1|TRBJ2-5
TGCAGTGCGTTAGCGGGATGGAAGGAGACCCAGTACTTC
CSALAGWKETQYF
>many|15|TRBD1|TRBV2|TRBJ1-5
TGTGCCAGCAGTGGAGGGGACAGGAAGAATCAGCCCCAGCATTTT
CASSGGDRKNQPQHF
>many|17|TRBD1|TRBV2|TRBJ2-5
TGTGCCAGCAGTACCAATCGGGACAGGGGAGAAGTAGAGACCCAGTACTTC
CASSTNRDRGEVETQYF
>many|14|.|TRBV19|TRBJ1-2
TGTGCCAGTAGTATGTTCAACGCGGACTATGGCTACACCTTC
CASSMFNADYGYTF